This T cell receptor beta chain was sequenced during a study of cytomegalovirus exposure and HLA in healthy donors (dated by TCRdb to 2016 to 2017). For the study in its entirety: In an earlier analysis of under 750 of the donors, about 270 Gb of sequence data and roughly 100 million unique TCR beta sequences from roughly 200 million T cells were reported. The study profiled the T cell repertoires of hundreds of subjects by immunosequencing and related them to cytomegalovirus serostatus. Around 320 gigabases of sequencing data and roughly 90 million unique TCR sequences were included in an early release covering about 700 HLA-typed donors. A later genetic analysis used genome-wide SNP genotypes for about three fifths of the roughly 700 donors, treating that subset as a discovery cohort. The study was designed to test whether signatures of past pathogen exposure could be identified by cataloging public T cell receptors. In an earlier analysis of 550 to 700 of the donors, high-throughput TCR beta sequencing was used to judge whether each TCR beta V gene segment behaved as functional or pseudogenic. Several DR-DQ haplotypes were handled as single units for association and clustering, since linkage in the cohort was strong. Donor age, sex, ethnicity and CMV serostatus were collected together with the repertoire data. Across roughly 420 genotyped donors of the cohort, an average of about 250,000 unique TCR beta nucleotide sequences per donor were sequenced, and approximately 17% of those sequences were non-productive. The study combined high-throughput TCR immunosequencing, statistical association of individual TCRs with disease status, and machine learning to predict cytomegalovirus infection status. The number of typed donors differed by locus: about 620-630 for A, B, C, DRB1 and DQB1; approximately 520 for DQA1; 606 for DPA1; and about 450 for DPB1. Both class I and class II loci were covered by HLA typing, at four-digit resolution. To study patterns of TCR occurrence, a later analysis re-analyzed previously published TCR beta repertoires from around 670 donors and added high-resolution HLA genotyping. Besides the first cohort of around 700 subjects, a separate validation cohort made up of 120 different subjects was used. The genetic ancestry cluster associated with self-reported Caucasian donors included over 65% of the roughly 400 genotyped donors. Every repertoire in the discovery cohort had been generated on one and the same sequencing platform. The later analysis used no new phenotypic data to find candidate immune exposures, relying instead on TCR beta sequences and their occurrence across donors.

In total, approximately 700 healthy bone marrow donors made up the cohort. At the time of sampling, every cohort member was nominally healthy, though immune exposures that went unrecorded were likely present. The donor was CMV seropositive and was included in the group of 250 to 300 seropositive cohort members. Every donor gave a peripheral blood sample, and the peripheral blood mononuclear cells from that sample were used for TCR beta sequencing. Genomic DNA extraction from the blood cell samples was performed with the Qiagen DNeasy Blood Extraction Kit. The library was obtained by the immunoSEQ multiplex PCR assay. A mixture of 60 forward primers for TCR Vbeta segments and 13 reverse primers for TCR Jbeta segments was used in the multiplex PCR. The CDR3 region of rearranged TCR beta genes was amplified from genomic DNA with a multiplex PCR assay. On the Illumina HiSeq System, the amplified TCR beta libraries were sequenced as 87-base-pair reads. Concerning the study's data processing: A later analysis counted about 76 million unique TCR beta chains across the roughly 700 repertoires, and some 11 million of these chains were shared by at least two donors. A nearest-neighbor algorithm error-corrected the raw reads and collapsed the reads into unique sequences, merging closely related sequences to remove PCR and sequencing errors. CDR3 sequences were aligned to IMGT reference sequences to assign V, D and J gene segments. For a sequence to be retained, a match of at least six nucleotides to both a V gene segment and a J gene segment was required. A rearrangement was called productive if the CDR3 had no stop codons and remained in frame with V and J, and every other rearrangement was called non-productive. CDR3 was defined according to IMGT convention as the region running from the second conserved V-encoded cysteine to the conserved J-encoded phenylalanine. Sequences without an unambiguous match to a single V gene segment were excluded from the earlier analysis of several hundred of the donors. In an earlier analysis of several hundred of the donors, a V segment was called functional when productive rearrangements were above 56.7%, and segregating when the standard deviation between donors exceeded 5%. A statistical classification framework was built for diagnosing cytomegalovirus status from the catalog of TCR beta chain sequences. A later analysis assigned V and J genes by comparing TCR nucleotide sequences with IMGT/GENE-DB human TR gene sequences. The TCRdist pipeline was used in a later analysis to assign CDR3 sequences and most-parsimonious VDJ recombination scenarios. In a later analysis, every TCR beta chain was defined by the combination of its CDR3 amino acid sequence and its V-gene family, and reads without a unique V-gene family were dropped. As a way to deal with suspected cross-contamination and a sequencing artifact, a later analysis dropped hundreds of nucleotide sequences that were highly shared and had low generation probability. In a later analysis, a clonal expansion index for each public chain was calculated from normalized within-repertoire ranks of inferred template counts. In a later analysis, generation probabilities were computed using a VDJ recombination model fitted to out-of-frame rearrangements, and the results were checked against IGoR. Hypergeometric tests were used in a later analysis to score TCR-TCR, TCR-HLA and TCR-CMV co-occurrence, with a repertoire-size bias correction applied to the TCR pairs. To estimate false discovery rates, a later analysis permuted the HLA or CMV assignments 20 times. A later analysis grouped co-occurring TCRs with DBSCAN, adding TCRdist sequence similarity when clustering within HLA-allele-positive subsets. Repertoires with fewer than 30,000 or more than 120,000 public chains, plus five repertoires with anomalous nucleotide sharing, were excluded from co-occurrence clustering. TCRdb obtained this table from immuneACCESS and retained in-frame rearrangements with V and J assigned. These tables miss some clones; where compared with another copy, unresolved V genes account for less than half of the shortfall, and the remainder is unexplained. The DNA gave D and trimming, while V, J and clone size come from that table. The table of this sample itemizes about 200,000 clones. The ten largest account for about 1.1% of the sample.

A note on this clone: Its antigen is currently not known.

Summary of the overall study and its limitations: Across donors, most TCR sequences were observed very rarely, whereas some public TCRs were present in many individuals. The 87-base-pair reads could not distinguish some IMGT-functional V segments, including TRBV6-2 and TRBV6-3, so those segments were excluded. In a later analysis, the rate of TCR association differed among HLA loci, with DRB1 alleles having the most associated TCRs and HLA-C alleles having the fewest. Roughly 17 rarely observed V segments, including chromosome 9 orphons, were excluded from the earlier analysis of about 600 of the donors because counts were too low. Presence/absence analyses assumed roughly uniform sequencing depth across donors, an assumption that may not hold. In a later analysis, most CMV-associated TCR beta chains were found to appear HLA-restricted, with HLA associations seemingly driven largely by CMV exposure. An association between a missense DCLRE1C variant and V-gene and J-gene trimming of TCR beta chains was found in a later genetic analysis and replicated in an independent cohort. A further reported finding was that TCR beta sequences accurately predicted the HLA-A and HLA-B alleles for most subjects in the first cohort. Immune exposure information for the cohort was limited to CMV serostatus. An earlier analysis of around 600 of the donors showed that most TCR beta V segments appeared in productive rearrangements either about 87% or about 30% of the time, which broadly matched IMGT annotations. The study listed 150 to 200 TCR beta chains as associated with cytomegalovirus. Several of the top co-occurrence clusters appeared to be linked to parvovirus B19, influenza, CMV and Epstein-Barr virus, according to a later analysis. A few of the identified cytomegalovirus-associated TCR beta chains were confirmed in vitro to be specific for cytomegalovirus antigens. In both the original and validation cohorts, the classifier was reported to diagnose cytomegalovirus status with high specificity and sensitivity. Because HLA typing was unavailable for some donors at each locus, only the typed subset was used in association tests. Strong co-occurrence of HLA alleles, especially DR and DQ, made assigning TCR associations to individual alleles difficult. A cluster of highly shared sequence variants was judged likely to be a technical artifact of the sequencing pipeline. Correlated functional status among segregating V segments might be attributable to linkage disequilibrium, but an unknown experimental factor could not be ruled out. In a later analysis, 15,000 to 20,000 TCR beta sequences were associated with specific HLA alleles at a false discovery rate of 0.05. In a later genetic analysis, fewer N-insertions in productive TCRs were reported among donors in an Asian-associated ancestry cluster than the approximately 710-donor mean. In a later analysis, HLA-associated TCR beta chains showed more clonal expansion and lower generation probabilities than non-associated chains that were equally common. The authors suggested that the approach could potentially be generalized to other disease states and immunological phenotypes. This cohort had only TCR beta chains sequenced, and the lack of alpha or paired-chain data limited which features could be detected.

V is reduced by 3 bases and J by 8 bases, leaving a spacing of 8 bases between them. The cysteine opens and the phenylalanine closes a CDR3 of 12 amino acids. Only CDR3 DNA is held: 36 bases, read in frame from base 1. CDR1 and CDR2 are drawn from the germline V gene (reference sequence): LNHDA, SQIVND. What was sequenced was PBMCs. Here the chain combines TRBV19 and TRBJ2-1; TRBD1 could be the D gene, as 6 bases match. This TCR came from a girl under 10 years old in good health and CMV-seropositive. The CDR3 protein is CASSITGHEQFF. The DNA reads as follows: TGTGCCAGTAGTATTACAGGGCATGAGCAGTTCTTC.